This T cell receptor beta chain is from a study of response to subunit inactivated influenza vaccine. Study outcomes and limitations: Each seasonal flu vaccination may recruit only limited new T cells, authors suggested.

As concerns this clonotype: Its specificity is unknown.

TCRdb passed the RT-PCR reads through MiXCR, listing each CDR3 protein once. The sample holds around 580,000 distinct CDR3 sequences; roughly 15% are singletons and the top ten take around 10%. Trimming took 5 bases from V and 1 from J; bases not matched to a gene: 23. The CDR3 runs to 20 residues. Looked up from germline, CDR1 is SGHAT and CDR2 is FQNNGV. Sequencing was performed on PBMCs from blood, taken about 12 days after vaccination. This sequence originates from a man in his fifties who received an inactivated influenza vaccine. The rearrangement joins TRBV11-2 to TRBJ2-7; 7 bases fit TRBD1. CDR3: CASSGVLPPPGTVTSYEQYF. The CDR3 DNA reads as TGTGCCAGCAGCGGAGTGTTGCCCCCCCCCGGGACAGTTACATCCTACGAGCAGTACTTC.